Presented here are 18 T cell receptor beta chains from one specimen sequenced in a study of graft-versus-host responses after intestinal transplantation. The protocol was immunoSEQ multiplex PCR, while the TCRdb copy is restricted to in-frame clones and leaves out a portion. The sample shows 25,000 to 30,000 clones, around 94% of them seen only once. Sequenced material: PBMCs, taken just over 29 days after intestinal transplant. These receptor sequences come from a human patient who received an intestinal transplant, so some T cells may come from the graft donor.

The V and J genes are TRBV6-5 and TRBJ2-5, with 10 positions matching TRBD2. The CDR3 loop spans 13 amino acids. The germline V gene encodes CDR1 MNHEY and CDR2 SVGAGI. V lost 4 bases, J lost 5 bases, and 1 base stayed unmatched. The CDR3 sequence is CASSSTSGETQYF. The CDR3 DNA reads TGTGCCAGCAGTTCGACTAGCGGGGAGACCCAGTACTTC.

The genes are TRBV6-6 and TRBJ2-5; D ambiguous. The germline V gene has CDR1 MNHNY and CDR2 SVGAGI (reference sequence). The length of the CDR3 is 12 residues. The V and J ends lost 3 bases and 4 bases respectively, with 6 bases between them. The CDR3 here is CASSYRAETQYF. The DNA of the CDR3 is TGTGCCAGCAGTTATAGGGCAGAGACCCAGTACTTC.

CDR3 protein: CASSGGSIYGYTF. DNA for the CDR3: TGTGCCAGCAGCGGAGGGTCGATCTATGGCTACACCTTC. The V and J genes are TRBV27 and TRBJ1-2; D call uncertain. V lost 6 bases and J 4 bases, leaving 12 bases between the germline ends. The CDR3 covers 13 residues. Germline V gene sequence: CDR1 MNHEY, CDR2 SMNVEV (reference sequence).

This chain uses TRBV27 with TRBJ1-1; D gene ambiguous. The CDR3 sequence is 11 residues long. V was shortened by 2 bases and J by 4 bases, with 2 bases between the two germline ends. Germline CDR1 is MNHEY and CDR2 is SMNVEV (reference sequence). DNA for the CDR3: TGTGCCAGCAGTTTAGGCACTGAAGCTTTCTTT. Protein: CASSLGTEAFF.

The chain couples TRBV2 to TRBJ1-6; tentative D call: TRBD1 (6 bases). With 5 bases removed from V and 7 bases from J, the gap between germline ends came to 15 bases. The CDR3 contains 15 residues. Per the germline V gene, CDR1 is SNHLY and CDR2 is FYNNEI. The CDR3 loop reads CASSKDPGVNSPLHF. The CDR3, as DNA: TGTGCCAGCAGTAAAGACCCAGGGGTAAATTCACCCCTCCACTTT.

This chain uses TRBV7-6 with TRBJ1-1; the D gene is possibly TRBD1 (5 bases). The CDR3 contains 16 residues. Germline CDR1 and CDR2: SGHVS and FNYEAQ. Trimming shortened V by 5 bases and J by 3 bases, and 19 bases separated the two germline ends. This CDR3 reads CASSRKLRGFDTEAFF. In DNA form, the CDR3 reads TGTGCCAGCAGCCGAAAGCTTAGGGGATTCGACACTGAAGCTTTCTTT.

The V call is TRBV19, the J call TRBJ2-3, with 7 bases that match TRBD2. CDR1 is LNHDA, CDR2 SQIVND, per germline (reference sequence). Trimming cost V 3 bases and J 7 bases; bases outside gene matches: 7. This CDR3 is built from 14 residues. The DNA of the CDR3 is TGTGCCAGTAGTATCCCGGGGGGTGTAAATACGCAGTATTTT. Amino acid sequence: CASSIPGGVNTQYF. The full variable domain, completed using reference TRBV19 and TRBJ2-3, is DGGITQSPKYLFRKEGQNVTLSCEQNLNHDAMYWYRQDPGQGLRLIYYSQIVNDFQKGDIAEGYSVSREKKESFPLTVTSAQKNPTAFYLCASSIPGGVNTQYFGPGTRLTVL.

The V call is TRBV10-2, the J call TRBJ1-1; D may be TRBD1 (6 bases). The germline V and J ends were trimmed by 4 bases and 0 bases, with 9 bases remaining between them. Germline V gene sequence: CDR1 WSHSY, CDR2 SAAADI. This CDR3 is 14 amino acids long. The CDR3 region is CASSGGGLNTEAFF. Here the CDR3 DNA reads TGCGCCAGCAGTGGAGGGGGGCTGAACACTGAAGCTTTCTTT.

The rearrangement joins TRBV19 to TRBJ2-7; D remains ambiguous. V lost 2 bases to trimming and J lost 1 base, with 6 bases between them. Germline loops: CDR1 LNHDA, CDR2 SQIVND (reference sequence). The length of the CDR3 is 13 residues. The CDR3 loop is CASSIPGSYEQYF. CDR3 nucleotides: TGTGCCAGTAGTATACCCGGGTCCTACGAGCAGTACTTC.

This rearrangement joins TRBV2 to TRBJ1-5; 7 positions agree with TRBD1. The CDR3 totals 17 residues. With V trimmed by 0 bases and J by 4 bases, 9 bases remained unmatched. Looked up from germline, CDR1 is SNHLY and CDR2 is FYNNEI. CDR3 protein: CASSEALRNRGNQPQHF. The CDR3 nucleotides are TGTGCCAGCAGTGAAGCGCTTCGGAACAGGGGAAATCAGCCCCAGCATTTT.

CDR3 in amino acids: CASSLDGPYMNTEAFF. The CDR3 nucleotides are TGTGCCAGCAGCTTGGACGGTCCCTACATGAACACTGAAGCTTTCTTT. The chain combines TRBV5-4 with TRBJ1-1; D is unresolved. The germline V gene has CDR1 SGHNT and CDR2 YYREEE (reference sequence). The CDR3 is 16 residues long. The germline V and J ends were trimmed by 0 bases and 0 bases, with 12 bases remaining between them.

The rearrangement joins TRBV11-3 to TRBJ1-1, with unresolved D. The CDR3 consists of 13 residues. V lost 3 bases and J 1 base, leaving 6 bases between the germline ends. Germline CDR1 and CDR2: SGHNT and YENEEA. The CDR3 loop is CASSFNGNTEAFF. CDR3 DNA: TGTGCCAGCAGCTTTAACGGGAACACTGAAGCTTTCTTT.

The chain combines TRBV19 with TRBJ1-1; TRBD1 is a possible D gene (6 bases). Germline CDR1 and CDR2: LNHDA and SQIVND (reference sequence). The CDR3 has 15 residues. V shed 5 bases and J shed 3 bases, with 16 bases lying between them. This CDR3 is CASSPPRQGYTEAFF. The CDR3 nucleotides read TGTGCCAGTAGTCCCCCCCGGCAGGGGTACACTGAAGCTTTCTTT.

This clone was seen a single time. The chain employs TRBV4-2 and TRBJ2-7; D remains ambiguous. This CDR3 is built from 16 residues. Trimming removed 1 base from V and 4 bases from J, with 17 bases in between. CDR1 and CDR2 from the germline V gene are LGHNA and YNFKEQ. CDR3 residues: CASSQVSGERGYEQYF. CDR3 bases: TGTGCCAGCAGCCAAGTGTCCGGCGAACGAGGTTACGAGCAGTACTTC.

The rearrangement uses TRBV29-1 and TRBJ1-4; weak D call: TRBD1 (6 bases). The CDR3 consists of 13 residues. Germline V gene data show CDR1 as SQVTM and CDR2 as ANQGSEA. The V end was cut by 7 bases, the J end by 7 bases, with 16 bases between. CDR3 sequence (DNA): TGCAGCGCAGCGGGGGGCAGGGGTGAAAAACTGTTTTTT. Its protein is CSAAGGRGEKLFF.

The chain recombines TRBV11-2 with TRBJ2-2; 7 bases fit TRBD2. Germline V gene sequence: CDR1 SGHAT, CDR2 FQNNGV. V lost 5 bases to trimming and J lost 0 bases; unmatched junction nucleotides: 6. The CDR3 is 16 residues long. CDR3 region: CASSTTLASNTGELFF. The CDR3 DNA reads TGTGCCAGCAGCACAACACTAGCGTCGAACACCGGGGAGCTGTTTTTT.

In its sample, this clone was seen once. V usage is TRBV30 and J usage is TRBJ2-6; TRBD1 agrees at 9 bases. With 1 base clipped from V and 1 base from J, the junction kept 11 bases outside the gene matches. The CDR3 extends over 19 amino acids. Germline CDR1 and CDR2: GTSNPN and SVGIG (reference sequence). The CDR3 region has the DNA TGTGCCTGGAGTGGTCGCCGGGACAGGGACTTGTCTGGGGCCAACGTCCTGACTTTC. Translated, it gives CAWSGRRDRDLSGANVLTF.

J is TRBJ2-5 and V is TRBV12-2; the DNA was not used to check the table's D call, TRBD2. TRBV12-2 counts as a pseudogene. The CDR3 is made up of 17 amino acids. CDR3 sequence reads: CASRPENRLDPQETQYF. Here the CDR3 DNA reads TGTGCAAGTCGTCCTGAAAATCGACTCGATCCCCAAGAGACCCAGTACTTC.